A selection of T cell receptor beta chains follows, all from one sample in a study of T cells in Graves' hyperthyroidism and ophthalmopathy. One entry per CDR3 protein, called by TCRdb with MiXCR from the multiplex PCR reads. The data show roughly 640,000 distinct CDR3 sequences, roughly 15% seen once. Specimen: blood. The origin of the receptors is a woman aged 40 to 49 with Graves' ophthalmopathy. Both conserved end residues are part of each CDR3. D genes are given only for firm matches. A clone size is listed for some rows: how often the clone was seen (once, few, many), or a class if it is expanded.

-,TRBJ1-2,-,TRBV28,CASSPTGGFSLYGYTF,TGTGCCAGCAGTCCGACGGGGGGCTTCTCCCTCTATGGCTACACCTTC
-,TRBJ1-1,many,TRBV28,CASSPFGANTEAFF,TGTGCCAGCAGCCCGTTCGGGGCTAACACTGAAGCTTTCTTT
-,TRBJ2-2,few,TRBV3-1,CASSQDLRGTGELFF,TGTGCCAGCAGCCAAGATCTGCGGGGTACCGGGGAGCTGTTTTTT
TRBD2,TRBJ2-5,-,TRBV19,CASSILSLAGGPKETQYF,TGTGCCAGTAGTATCCTTTCTCTAGCGGGGGGGCCGAAAGAGACCCAGTACTTC
-,TRBJ2-3,many,TRBV27,CASSLSKVPGRGDTQYF,TGTGCCAGCAGTTTATCGAAGGTACCCGGCCGCGGGGATACGCAGTATTTT
TRBD1,TRBJ1-5,-,TRBV28,CASSSRAGGRQPQHF,TGTGCCAGCAGTTCTCGGGCAGGGGGAAGACAGCCCCAGCATTTT
TRBD2,TRBJ2-7,many,TRBV7-8,CASSLAAGGGSYEQYF,TGTGCCAGCAGCTTAGCAGCGGGAGGGGGCTCCTACGAGCAGTACTTC
-,TRBJ2-5,few,TRBV11-3,CASSPGQARKETQYF,TGTGCCAGCAGCCCGGGGCAGGCCCGGAAAGAGACCCAGTACTTC
TRBD1,TRBJ1-2,-,TRBV5-6,CASSLVDRTGGYTF,TGTGCCAGCAGCTTGGTGGACAGGACCGGAGGCTACACCTTC
TRBD2,TRBJ2-2,many,TRBV30,CASGGGANTGELFF,TGTGCCTCCGGGGGGGGTGCGAACACCGGGGAGCTGTTTTTT
TRBD1,TRBJ2-1,-,TRBV18,CASSPFGTGNEQFF,TGTGCCAGCTCACCCTTCGGGACAGGGAATGAGCAGTTCTTC
-,TRBJ2-3,-,TRBV20-1,CSVEGGGPTDTQYF,TGCAGTGTTGAGGGTGGGGGGCCGACAGATACGCAGTATTTT
-,TRBJ1-1,few,TRBV10-3,CAISQGGSDTEAFF,TGTGCCATCAGTCAAGGGGGGTCTGACACTGAAGCTTTCTTT
-,TRBJ1-1,-,TRBV19,CASTGGHPYTEAFF,TGTGCCAGTACCGGGGGACACCCGTACACTGAAGCTTTCTTT
-,TRBJ2-7,-,TRBV5-1,CASSLGLEFVNEQYF,TGCGCCAGCAGCTTGGGGCTAGAATTCGTCAATGAGCAGTACTTC
-,TRBJ1-2,few,TRBV4-1,CASSQEFPGTYGYTF,TGCGCCAGCAGCCAAGAATTCCCAGGGACGTATGGCTACACCTTC
-,TRBJ2-1,-,TRBV18,CASSPRNRGSSGGSNEQFF,TGTGCCAGCTCACCACGGAACAGGGGGTCCAGCGGGGGGTCGAATGAGCAGTTCTTC
TRBD1,TRBJ2-3,-,TRBV5-6,CASSFRDRGPDTQYF,TGTGCCAGCAGCTTCCGGGACAGGGGCCCAGATACGCAGTATTTT
TRBD1,TRBJ1-5,many,TRBV28,CATIQGSNQPQHF,TGTGCCACCATACAGGGGAGCAATCAGCCCCAGCATTTT
TRBD2,TRBJ2-3,few,TRBV3-1,CASSQGREAFDTQYF,TGTGCCAGCAGCCAGGGGCGGGAGGCCTTTGATACGCAGTATTTT
-,TRBJ2-3,-,TRBV6-1,CASSSPGPTPHTQYF,TGTGCCAGCAGTTCCCCGGGACCGACGCCACATACGCAGTATTTT
-,TRBJ2-1,many,TRBV3-1,CASSGGPSHNEQFF,TGTGCCAGCAGCGGAGGCCCCTCCCACAATGAGCAGTTCTTC
-,TRBJ2-4,few,TRBV30,CAWSLPGQRKNIQYF,TGTGCCTGGAGTCTACCGGGACAAAGAAAAAACATTCAGTACTTC
TRBD1,TRBJ2-7,many,TRBV28,CASTPPTGQVAYEQYF,TGTGCCAGCACCCCTCCGACAGGGCAGGTCGCTTACGAGCAGTACTTC
-,TRBJ2-3,many,TRBV11-3,CASSFYEVGTDTQYF,TGTGCCAGCAGCTTTTATGAAGTGGGCACAGATACGCAGTATTTT
TRBD1,TRBJ2-1,many,TRBV7-9,CASSGSRDRVKNEQFF,TGTGCCAGCAGCGGAAGTCGGGACAGGGTTAAGAATGAGCAGTTCTTC
TRBD1,TRBJ1-3,-,TRBV29-1,CSVVGQGNTIYF,TGCAGCGTCGTGGGACAGGGAAACACCATATATTTT
TRBD1,TRBJ1-6,-,TRBV18,CASSKGGTGENSPLHF,TGTGCCAGCTCTAAAGGAGGGACAGGGGAAAATTCACCCCTCCACTTT
TRBD1,TRBJ2-3,many,TRBV12-3/TRBV12-4,CASSLETGVTDTQYF,TGTGCCAGCAGTTTAGAAACAGGGGTCACAGATACGCAGTATTTT
-,TRBJ1-4,few,TRBV5-1,CASSLGTALDEKLFF,TGCGCCAGCAGCTTGGGGACGGCCTTGGATGAAAAACTGTTTTTT
TRBD1,TRBJ2-7,-,TRBV14,CACSLDRGEQYF,TGTGCCTGCAGCCTTGACAGGGGTGAGCAGTACTTC
-,TRBJ1-1,once,TRBV5-4,CASSLWSRLNTEAFF,TGTGCCAGCAGCTTGTGGTCACGGTTGAACACTGAAGCTTTCTTT
-,TRBJ1-4,-,TRBV20-1,CSASSGDVVNEKLFF,TGCAGTGCTAGCTCGGGGGACGTGGTTAATGAAAAACTGTTTTTT
TRBD1,TRBJ1-2,-,TRBV27,CASSPTKPTGENYGYTF,TGTGCCAGCAGTCCCACAAAACCGACAGGGGAGAACTATGGCTACACCTTC
-,TRBJ2-6,-,TRBV19,CASKSSGSGANVLTF,TGTGCCAGTAAGTCGTCTGGCTCTGGGGCCAACGTCCTGACTTTC
-,TRBJ1-1,few,TRBV7-9,CASSPLVLGGGTEAFF,TGTGCCAGCAGCCCCCTCGTATTAGGAGGGGGAACTGAAGCTTTCTTT
TRBD2,TRBJ2-3,-,TRBV2,CATLAGDTQYF,TGTGCCACACTAGCGGGAGATACGCAGTATTTT